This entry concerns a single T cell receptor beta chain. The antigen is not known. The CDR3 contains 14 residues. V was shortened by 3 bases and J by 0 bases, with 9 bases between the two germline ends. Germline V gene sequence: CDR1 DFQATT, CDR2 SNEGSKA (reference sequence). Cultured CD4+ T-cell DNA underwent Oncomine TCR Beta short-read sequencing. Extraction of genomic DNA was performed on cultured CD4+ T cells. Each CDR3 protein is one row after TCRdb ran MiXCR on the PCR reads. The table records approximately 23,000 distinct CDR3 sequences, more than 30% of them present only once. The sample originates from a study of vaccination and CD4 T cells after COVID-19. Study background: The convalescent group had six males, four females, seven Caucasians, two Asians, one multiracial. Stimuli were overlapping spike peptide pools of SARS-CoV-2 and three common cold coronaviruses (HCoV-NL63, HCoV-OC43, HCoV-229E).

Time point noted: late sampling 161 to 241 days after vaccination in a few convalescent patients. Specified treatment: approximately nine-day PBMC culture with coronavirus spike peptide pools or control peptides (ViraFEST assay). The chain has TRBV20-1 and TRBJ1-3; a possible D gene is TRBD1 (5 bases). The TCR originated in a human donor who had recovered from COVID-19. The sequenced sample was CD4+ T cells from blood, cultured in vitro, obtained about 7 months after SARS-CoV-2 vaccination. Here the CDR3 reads CSARGGYSGNTIYF. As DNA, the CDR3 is TGCAGTGCTAGGGGGGGTTACTCTGGAAACACCATATATTTT.